The 32 T cell receptor beta chains reported below all come from one sample, sequenced in a study of T cells in narcolepsy (dated by TCRdb to 2017 to 2018). Preparation of the library involved the immunoSEQ multiplex PCR assay. The table was pulled from immuneACCESS by TCRdb, which kept in-frame rearrangements only. Such tables lose some clones; where checked, under half of the loss comes from unresolved V genes, and the rest has no known cause. For this sample there are roughly 10,000 clones; roughly 65% appear just once. 22% of the sample comes from the top ten. What was sequenced was CD45RA- memory CD8+ T cells from PBMCs. The cell subset or site label corresponds to: memory T cells sorted ex vivo from peripheral blood. The receptors come from a human donor with narcolepsy.

V gene TRBV5-1 combines with J gene TRBJ1-2; D remains unclear. The V gene lost 1 base and the J gene lost 8 bases, with 9 bases spanning the gap. Germline V CDR1 and CDR2: SGHRS, YFSETQ. CDR3 length: 12 amino acids. CDR3 region: CASSLMGEGYTF. CDR3 coding DNA: TGCGCCAGCAGCTTGATGGGAGAAGGCTACACCTTC.

This clone was detected only once. The CDR3 spells CASSLVTGSEAFF. As DNA, the CDR3 is TGTGCCAGCAGCTTAGTAACGGGTTCTGAAGCTTTCTTT. The chain carries TRBV7-2 and TRBJ1-1, with unresolved D. The CDR3 has 13 residues. Between the trimmed V and J ends, which lost 1 base and 6 bases, there was a span of 9 bases. Germline V lookup: CDR1 SGHTA, CDR2 FQGNSA.

This clone was detected only a few times. The chain employs TRBV7-8 and TRBJ2-3, with 9 bases matching TRBD2. J was trimmed by 3 bases and V by 5 bases; bases with no gene match: 9. The V gene's germline CDR1 is SGHVS and CDR2 FQNEAQ. CDR3 length equals 16 residues. The CDR3 DNA sequence: TGTGCCAGCAGCCCTAGCATAGCGGGGGATACAGATACGCAGTATTTT. Its protein is CASSPSIAGDTDTQYF.

As regards this clone: This sample includes further DNA sequences coding for the same CDR3. The V call is TRBV18, the J call TRBJ2-6; a possible D gene is TRBD1 (5 bases). Trimming removed 0 bases at V and 4 bases at J, with 10 bases between. The CDR3 sequence is 16 residues long. Germline loops: CDR1 KGHSH, CDR2 LQKENI. The CDR3 DNA follows: TGTGCCAGCTCACCACCCTCAGGGCCCGGGGCCAACGTCCTGACTTTC. The encoded protein is CASSPPSGPGANVLTF.

This chain joins TRBV4-2 and TRBJ1-2; possible D gene TRBD1, 5 bases. Germline V gene lookup returns CDR1 LGHNA and CDR2 YNFKEQ. The CDR3 consists of 14 residues. With 4 bases removed from V and 6 bases from J, the gap between germline ends came to 15 bases. For the CDR3, the DNA is TGTGCCAGCAGCCCCCGGGGAGGGGATGATGGCTACACCTTC. Protein: CASSPRGGDDGYTF.

V usage is TRBV6-1 and J usage is TRBJ1-6, with 8 bases identical to TRBD1. After removal of 6 bases from V and 9 bases from J, the junction contained 4 bases not matched to a gene. CDR3 length: 13 residues. Germline CDR1 MNHNS, CDR2 SASEGT. For the CDR3, the DNA is TGTGCCAGCAGGACAGGGGACGGTTCACCCCTCCACTTT. This codes for CASRTGDGSPLHF.

The chain recombines TRBV13 with TRBJ2-7; 11 bases map to TRBD2. The CDR3 consists of 19 residues. The junction had 11 bases not matched to a gene; V was cut back by 1 base and J by 0 bases. Germline lookup yields CDR1 PRHDT and CDR2 FYEKMQ (reference sequence). The chain's CDR3 is CASSLAQLAGVTSSYEQYF. CDR3 sequence (DNA): TGTGCCAGCAGCTTAGCCCAACTAGCGGGGGTAACAAGCTCCTACGAGCAGTACTTC.

The chain has TRBV9 and TRBJ2-5; D call uncertain. Germline CDR1 reads SGDLS; CDR2 reads YYNGEE. CDR3 size: 13 residues. Between the trimmed V and J ends, which lost 2 bases and 3 bases, there was a span of 8 bases. Here the CDR3 reads CASSVNSKETQYF. The DNA of the CDR3 is TGTGCCAGCAGCGTCAATAGCAAAGAGACCCAGTACTTC. The full variable domain, its missing parts supplied by reference TRBV9 and TRBJ2-5, is DSGVTQTPKHLITATGQRVTLRCSPRSGDLSVYWYQQSLDQGLQFLIQYYNGEERAKGNILERFSAQQFPDLHSELNLSSLELGDSALYFCASSVNSKETQYFGPGTRLLVL.

The chain carries TRBV10-3 and TRBJ1-2; no definite D call. Deletions cut 0 bases from V and 4 bases from J, with 18 bases between. Germline lookup yields CDR1 ENHRY and CDR2 SYGVKD. The CDR3 sequence is 17 residues long. CDR3 nucleotide sequence: TGTGCCATCAGTGAGTCCCTGGGAGGCCACACCATCTATGGCTACACCTTC. Translated: CAISESLGGHTIYGYTF.

The chain links TRBV27 to TRBJ1-6; D not resolved. Between the trimmed V and J ends, which lost 1 base and 11 bases, there was a span of 9 bases. The CDR3 has 13 residues. The germline CDR1 and CDR2 sequences are MNHEY and SMNVEV (reference sequence). DNA for the CDR3: TGTGCCAGCAGTTTATTGCTGGCCGCACCCCTCCACTTT. This sequence encodes CASSLLLAAPLHF.

This clone was observed a handful of times. The J gene is TRBJ2-7, the V gene TRBV5-5; 7 bases are shared with TRBD1. V shed 5 bases and J 6 bases; nucleotides not matched to a gene: 11. The germline CDR1 and CDR2 sequences are SGHKS and YYEKEE (reference sequence). CDR3 length: 14 amino acids. As DNA, the CDR3 is TGTGCCAGCAGGTTAGGACAGGCCTTTGGCGAGCAGTACTTC. This codes for CASRLGQAFGEQYF.

This clone was counted between two and nine times. This chain uses TRBV4-3 with TRBJ2-7; D is ambiguous. Germline V CDR1 and CDR2: LGHNA, YSLEER. Trimming took off 8 bases at V and 0 bases at J, with 14 bases between the two ends. The CDR3 covers 14 residues. CDR3: CASSAWTSSYEQYF. CDR3 bases: TGCGCCAGCTCGGCCTGGACGAGCTCCTACGAGCAGTACTTC.

The chain joins TRBV4-2 to TRBJ2-1; no reliable D call. Germline loops: CDR1 LGHNA, CDR2 YNFKEQ. CDR3 length equals 15 residues. Trimming cost V 1 base and J 8 bases, with 15 bases left between them. CDR3 bases: TGTGCCAGCAGCCAAGCCGGTGAGGCGGTTGATGAGCAGTTCTTC. The encoded protein is CASSQAGEAVDEQFF.

The rearrangement links TRBV28 to TRBJ2-7; 12 bases are shared with TRBD2. The CDR3 runs 14 residues. Trimming took 8 bases from V and 4 from J; bases not matched to a gene: 6. Germline assignment: CDR1 MDHEN and CDR2 SYDVKM. Written as DNA, the CDR3 is TGTGCCAGCTCCGTCGGGACTAGCGGGTACGAGCAGTACTTC. Translation: CASSVGTSGYEQYF.

This rearrangement joins TRBV6-1 to TRBJ2-6; D possibly corresponds to TRBD2 (5 bases). This CDR3 comprises 15 residues. Trimming took 4 bases from V and 2 from J, leaving 9 bases between them. CDR1 and CDR2 from the germline V gene are MNHNS and SASEGT. The CDR3 DNA follows: TGTGCCAGCAGTGGGACTTCCACTGGGGCCAACGTCCTGACTTTC. This sequence encodes CASSGTSTGANVLTF.

This clone was counted a single time. The CDR3 coding sequence is TGTGCCAGCAGCCTCCCCGACAGGGTCGGAGAGACCCAGTACTTC. Protein: CASSLPDRVGETQYF. The rearrangement uses TRBV11-3 and TRBJ2-5; 7 positions agree with TRBD1. The CDR3 is 15 residues long. V was clipped by 5 bases and J by 4 bases; unmatched bases: 10. CDR1 SGHNT and CDR2 YENEEA come from the germline V gene.

This sequence joins TRBV25-1 and TRBJ2-7, with D possibly TRBD2 on 5 matching bases. Germline V CDR1 and CDR2: MGHDK, SYGVNS. V lost 6 bases and J 2 bases, leaving 17 bases between the germline ends. This CDR3 comprises 15 residues. The CDR3 coding sequence is TGTGCCAGCAGCCACAAAGCGGCCATCCCCTACGAGCAGTACTTC. It codes for CASSHKAAIPYEQYF.

The chain is built from TRBV10-3 and TRBJ2-7; the match to TRBD1 covers 8 bases. This CDR3 is 11 amino acids long. Germline CDR1 ENHRY, CDR2 SYGVKD. V lost 8 bases and J lost 5; bases outside the gene matches: 2. The CDR3 sequence: CAIGTGNEQYF. CDR3 coding DNA: TGTGCCATCGGGACAGGTAACGAGCAGTACTTC.

This clone occurred a few times. A much larger clone sits a single nucleotide away, making a read error possible. The rearrangement links TRBV7-9 to TRBJ2-1; possible D gene TRBD1, 5 bases. Germline V gives CDR1 SEHNR, CDR2 FQNEAQ (reference sequence). Trimming cost V 6 bases and J 6 bases, with 6 bases left between them. The length of the CDR3 is 11 residues. The chain's CDR3 is CASSQGNEQFF. The CDR3 DNA reads TGTGCCAGCAGTCAGGGCAATGAGCAGTTCTTC.

The chain couples TRBV5-1 to TRBJ2-5, with D perhaps TRBD1 or TRBD2 (5 bases each). The DNA end is more similar to TRBJ2-7, so the J call may be wrong. Germline CDR1 SGHRS, CDR2 YFSETQ. The CDR3 has 14 amino acids. The CDR3 DNA sequence: TGCGCCAGCAGCCCCGGGACCGAAAAAATCGAGCAGTACTTC. It is translated as CASSPGTEKIEQYF.

V usage is TRBV7-8 and J usage is TRBJ1-1, with TRBD1 identical over 7 bases. The CDR3 loop spans 14 amino acids. V dropped 2 bases and J dropped 4; count of bases not matched to a gene: 4. Germline values: CDR1 SGHVS, CDR2 FQNEAQ. The chain's CDR3 is CASSLSGGGTEAFF. The CDR3 DNA reads TGTGCCAGCAGCTTATCAGGGGGGGGCACTGAAGCTTTCTTT.

J is TRBJ2-1 and V is TRBV29-1; tentative D call: TRBD1 (6 bases). The CDR3 sequence is 14 residues long. Per the germline V gene, CDR1 is SQVTM and CDR2 is ANQGSEA. V was shortened by 6 bases and J by 0 bases, with 12 bases between the two germline ends. The CDR3: CSVATGSSYNEQFF. CDR3 nucleotide sequence: TGCAGCGTCGCAACAGGGAGCTCCTACAATGAGCAGTTCTTC.

J is TRBJ1-1 and V is TRBV30; D is perhaps TRBD1 (6 bases). The germline V gene encodes CDR1 GTSNPN and CDR2 SVGIG (reference sequence). Trimming took off 0 bases at V and 7 bases at J, with 12 bases between the two ends. There are 13 residues in the CDR3. The CDR3 here is CAWSVAGALEAFF. In DNA, the CDR3 is TGTGCCTGGAGTGTAGCAGGGGCCCTTGAAGCTTTCTTT.

This chain connects TRBV6-6 to TRBJ2-7; D possibly corresponds to TRBD2 (5 bases). CDR1 is MNHNY, CDR2 SVGAGI, per germline (reference sequence). CDR3 length equals 14 residues. V lost 6 bases, J lost 1 base, and 13 bases lay in between. CDR3 protein: CASSRTEESYEQYF. The DNA for the CDR3 is TGTGCCAGCAGCAGGACGGAGGAATCCTACGAGCAGTACTTC.

The chain carries TRBV11-2 and TRBJ1-2, with 8 bases identical to TRBD1. CDR1 and CDR2 from the germline V gene are SGHAT and FQNNGV. The CDR3 is 15 amino acids. With V trimmed by 2 bases and J by 7 bases, 9 bases remained unmatched. This CDR3 is CASSLLTGGLAGYTF. The CDR3 DNA reads as TGTGCCAGCAGCTTACTTACAGGGGGGCTCGCTGGCTACACCTTC.

This clone was recorded once. The chain carries TRBV7-6 and TRBJ2-1; 11 nucleotides agree with TRBD2. Germline CDR1 SGHVS, CDR2 FNYEAQ. J lost 8 bases, V lost 4 bases, and 7 bases had no gene match. The CDR3 covers 15 residues. The CDR3 bases are TGTGCCAGCAGCTCCGGACTAGCGGGTAAGGATGAGCAGTTCTTC. Translated: CASSSGLAGKDEQFF.

J is TRBJ2-7 and V is TRBV5-6; D perhaps matches TRBD1 (5 bases). Germline V gene data show CDR1 as SGHDT and CDR2 as YYEEEE. The CDR3 contains 14 residues. Trimming took 4 bases from V and 0 from J, leaving 11 bases between them. The CDR3 coding sequence is TGTGCCAGCAGCCCGAGACAGAGCTCCTACGAGCAGTACTTC. Protein: CASSPRQSSYEQYF.

The J gene is TRBJ1-2, the V gene TRBV5-4; the match to TRBD1 covers 8 bases. Germline CDR1 is SGHNT and CDR2 is YYREEE (reference sequence). Unmatched junction bases numbered 8, after V lost 3 bases and J lost 4 bases. The CDR3 extends over 15 amino acids. CDR3 bases: TGTGCCAGCAGCTCTCCGGGACAGGAACTCTATGGCTACACCTTC. This gives the protein CASSSPGQELYGYTF.

This chain uses TRBV4-3 with TRBJ1-1; D not resolved. Germline V gene data show CDR1 as LGHNA and CDR2 as YSLEER. The CDR3 runs to 15 residues. Trimming cost V 1 base and J 0 bases, with 9 bases left between them. This CDR3 reads CASSQVSGLNTEAFF. The DNA of the CDR3 is TGCGCCAGCAGCCAAGTTAGTGGCTTGAACACTGAAGCTTTCTTT.

This chain joins TRBV21-1 and TRBJ1-5. TRBV21-1 is listed as a pseudogene. This CDR3 contains 16 residues. The CDR3 spells CAGSKGDRPPNQPQHF. The CDR3 DNA is TGTGCCGGCAGCAAAGGTGACCGACCCCCTAATCAGCCCCAGCATTTT.

The chain has TRBV4-3 and TRBJ1-4; D not resolved. This CDR3 is 15 amino acids long. CDR1 is LGHNA and CDR2 is YSLEER in the germline V gene. V gave up 1 base and J gave up 7 bases, with 13 bases separating them. The CDR3, as DNA: TGCGCCAGCAGCCAAGGGGAAGCGGAGAGTGAAAAACTGTTTTTT. Translated, it gives CASSQGEAESEKLFF.

The chain carries TRBV27 and TRBJ2-3, with a tentative D call TRBD1 (6 bases). V lost 3 bases to trimming and J lost 1 base, with 11 bases between them. The germline gives CDR1 MNHEY, CDR2 SMNVEV (reference sequence). The CDR3 totals 15 residues. The CDR3 spells CASSFTAGGTDTQYF. CDR3 bases: TGTGCCAGCAGTTTCACGGCAGGGGGCACAGATACGCAGTATTTT.